The sequence of this TCR beta chain was determined in a study of molecular identifiers for immune sequencing clone quantification. This clonotype was seen ten or more times. Preparation of naive CD8 libraries involved roughly 19,000 to 1,000,000 sorted cells and 10%, 30% or 50% RNA. The CDR3 runs 17 residues. Between the trimmed V and J ends, which lost 0 bases and 7 bases, there was a span of 21 bases. In TCRdb, the PCR reads were re-called with MiXCR into one record per CDR3 protein. The table lists some 320,000 distinct CDR3 sequences, roughly a quarter of them singletons. This clonotype was obtained from a human donor in good health. Some libraries in this study had Jurkat cell RNA spiked in. The chain employs TRBV5-3 and TRBJ2-3; D unresolved. TRBV5-3 is known as an ORF, though its function is uncertain. Sequencing was performed on naive CD8+ T cells from blood, with Jurkat cell RNA spiked in. Subset: FACS-sorted CD8+CD4-CCR7+CD45RA+ naive T cells. The CDR3 spells CARSLADGRRHRNTQYF. The CDR3 DNA reads as TGTGCCAGAAGCTTGGCGGACGGACGGCGGCACAGAAATACGCAGTATTTT.